Below, 11 T cell receptor beta chains from the same sample are listed, as sequenced in a study of blood T cell repertoires in COVID-19. Generated by immunoSEQ multiplex PCR, the TCRdb table keeps only in-frame clones and is missing some. The sample holds approximately 70,000 clones, about 66% seen once. The sample was PBMCs or T cells enriched from blood (not recorded which). All receptors come from a woman between 55 and 75 years old who had been exposed to COVID-19.

The chain has TRBV4-3 and TRBJ1-5; D ambiguous. Germline V gene data show CDR1 as LGHNA and CDR2 as YSLEER. V was trimmed by 1 base and J by 3 bases, leaving 10 bases between them. CDR3 length: 15 residues. CDR3 in amino acids: CASSQGHLLNQPQHF. For the CDR3, the DNA is TGCGCCAGCAGCCAAGGACACTTGCTCAATCAGCCCCAGCATTTT.

This sequence joins TRBV27 and TRBJ2-5; 7 bases match TRBD1. With 2 bases clipped from V and 2 bases from J, the junction kept 5 bases outside the gene matches. The CDR3 length is 15 residues. In germline, CDR1 is MNHEY, CDR2 SMNVEV (reference sequence). As DNA, the CDR3 is TGTGCCAGCAGTTTAACAGGGGCCCCTCAAGAGACCCAGTACTTC. The encoded protein is CASSLTGAPQETQYF.

The chain has TRBV2 and TRBJ1-6, with 8 nucleotides matching TRBD1. CDR3 length: 13 residues. CDR1 is SNHLY, CDR2 FYNNEI, per germline. The trim removed 8 bases at V and 16 bases at J, leaving 13 bases unmatched. This CDR3 reads CASQGTGGGKLHF. For the CDR3, the DNA is TGTGCCAGCCAAGGGACAGGAGGTGGAAAACTCCACTTT.

The V gene is TRBV3-1 (or the pseudogene TRBV3-2), the J gene TRBJ1-6; TRBD1 is a possible D gene (5 bases). CDR1 LGHDT and CDR2 YNNKEL come from the germline V gene (reference sequence). V was cut by 2 bases and J by 7 bases, with 9 bases left in between. The CDR3 runs 14 residues. The CDR3 DNA reads TGTGCCAGCAGCCAACAGGGAATCAATTCACCCCTCCACTTT. This gives the protein CASSQQGINSPLHF.

This clone was seen many times. This rearrangement joins TRBV25-1 to TRBJ2-1; perhaps TRBD2 as D (5 bases). Germline loops: CDR1 MGHDK, CDR2 SYGVNS. This CDR3 spans 14 amino acids. The V end was cut by 5 bases, the J end by 5 bases, with 13 bases between. The CDR3 region has the DNA TGTGCCAGCAGTATTAGGGAGCCGGACAATGAGCAGTTCTTC. This codes for CASSIREPDNEQFF. Supplemented by reference TRBV25-1 and TRBJ2-1, the full variable domain reads EADIYQTPRYLVIGTGKKITLECSQTMGHDKMYWYQQDPGMELHLIHYSYGVNSTEKGDLSSESTVSRIRTEHFPLTLESARPSHTSQYLCASSIREPDNEQFFGPGTRLTVL.

This clone came up many times. The rearrangement joins TRBV7-6 to TRBJ2-1; 7 bases are a match to TRBD2. Germline V gene sequence: CDR1 SGHVS, CDR2 FNYEAQ. The CDR3 is made up of 17 amino acids. V shed 3 bases and J 0 bases; nucleotides not matched to a gene: 8. CDR3 protein: CASSFGVGGSSYNEQFF. Here the CDR3 DNA reads TGTGCCAGCAGCTTCGGGGTCGGCGGGAGCTCCTACAATGAGCAGTTCTTC.

This clone was counted many times. J is TRBJ2-2 and V is TRBV27; TRBD2 aligns across 12 bases. Germline V CDR1 and CDR2: MNHEY, SMNVEV (reference sequence). This CDR3 contains 17 residues. V shed 3 bases and J 8 bases; nucleotides not matched to a gene: 10. The CDR3 nucleotides are TGTGCCAGCAGTTTTCTCCTAGCGGGAGGGTTAACGGGGGAGCTGTTTTTT. This encodes CASSFLLAGGLTGELFF.

The gene calls are TRBV28 and TRBJ2-7; the match to TRBD2 covers 12 bases. Germline V gene lookup returns CDR1 MDHEN and CDR2 SYDVKM. V dropped 7 bases and J dropped 5; count of bases not matched to a gene: 6. This CDR3 comprises 14 residues. CDR3 sequence: CASNTRLAGDEQYF. CDR3 nucleotides: TGTGCCAGCAACACGAGACTAGCGGGAGACGAGCAGTACTTC.

The chain employs TRBV21-1 and TRBJ2-3; the listed D gene, TRBD2, was not tested against the DNA. TRBV21-1 is a pseudogene segment. The CDR3 spans 17 residues. The chain's CDR3 is CASSEGAERGSTDTQYF. CDR3 DNA sequence: TGTGCCAGCAGCGAAGGGGCAGAGCGGGGGAGCACAGATACGCAGTATTTT.

The chain uses TRBV9 and TRBJ2-1, with D perhaps matching TRBD2 (6 bases). Germline V gives CDR1 SGDLS, CDR2 YYNGEE. The CDR3 length is 15 residues. Trimming shortened V by 0 bases and J by 3 bases, and 10 bases separated the two germline ends. Here the CDR3 reads CASSVAPGDYNEQFF. The CDR3 coding sequence is TGTGCCAGCAGCGTAGCTCCGGGGGACTACAATGAGCAGTTCTTC.

The rearrangement links TRBV3-1 (or the pseudogene TRBV3-2) to TRBJ1-2, with a possible D match to TRBD1 (6 bases). Trimming removed 0 bases at V and 7 bases at J, with 18 bases between. In germline, CDR1 is LGHDT, CDR2 YNNKEL (reference sequence). CDR3 length: 16 residues. The CDR3 spells CASSQESGGGASGYTF. The CDR3 DNA reads as TGTGCCAGCAGCCAAGAATCTGGGGGGGGCGCGTCTGGCTACACCTTC.